The 28 T cell receptor beta chains in this list originate from one sample, sequenced in a study of beta chain features in type 1 diabetes. Study results and caveats: Significant though moderate, a shortening of TCRB CDR3s appeared in all four CD4+ subsets of Type 1 diabetes patients.

These receptors are not linked to any known antigen. The sequenced template was cDNA made from the entire isolated RNA. Sequenced by immunoSEQ multiplex PCR; TCRdb stores in-frame clones only, minus some. The sample consists of roughly 180,000 clones, approximately 8% of them appearing once. Sequencing used central memory CD4+ T cells from blood. Every receptor here comes from a middle-aged woman with type 1 diabetes.

The chain links TRBV19 to TRBJ2-1, with TRBD2 matching over 10 bases. Trimming took 5 bases from V and 7 from J; bases not matched to a gene: 8. There are 15 residues in the CDR3. Germline values: CDR1 LNHDA, CDR2 SQIVND (reference sequence). CDR3 loop: CASSWEREGVNEQFF. Written as DNA, the CDR3 is TGTGCCAGTAGTTGGGAGCGGGAGGGGGTAAATGAGCAGTTCTTC.

This clone appeared many times. The V call is TRBV29-1, the J call TRBJ2-1; the D gene is possibly TRBD1 (5 bases). The germline gives CDR1 SQVTM, CDR2 ANQGSEA. V lost 1 base and J 7 bases, leaving 20 bases between the germline ends. The CDR3 is 16 residues long. CDR3 DNA sequence: TGCAGCGTTGAAGCCCCGGGCGCCGACAGAAGGAATGAGCAGTTCTTC. Translation: CSVEAPGADRRNEQFF.

This chain uses TRBV7-9 with TRBJ1-1, with no clear D. Between the trimmed V and J ends, which lost 3 bases and 4 bases, there was a span of 9 bases. Germline loops: CDR1 SEHNR, CDR2 FQNEAQ (reference sequence). CDR3 length: 13 amino acids. CDR3 sequence (DNA): TGTGCCAGCAGCTTTCCTATTGGCACTGAAGCTTTCTTT. Residues: CASSFPIGTEAFF.

This clone was seen a handful of times. The rearrangement uses TRBV4-3 and TRBJ1-4; 9 positions match TRBD1. Germline V CDR1 and CDR2: LGHNA, YSLEER. The CDR3 is made up of 14 amino acids. After removal of 4 bases from V and 4 bases from J, the junction contained 1 base not matched to a gene. This CDR3 is CASSPGQGNEKLFF. CDR3 nucleotides: TGCGCCAGCAGCCCGGGACAGGGTAATGAAAAACTGTTTTTT.

This clone appeared a few times. The CDR3 protein is CAWSPGGPNQPQHF. CDR3 in DNA: TGTGCCTGGAGTCCAGGGGGCCCCAATCAGCCCCAGCATTTT. The chain recombines TRBV30 with TRBJ1-5; 8 nucleotides line up with TRBD1. Germline V gene lookup returns CDR1 GTSNPN and CDR2 SVGIG (reference sequence). CDR3 length equals 14 residues. Trimming took 2 bases from V and 3 from J; bases not matched to a gene: 3.

V usage is TRBV5-1 and J usage is TRBJ1-4, with D possibly being TRBD1 (5 bases). V lost 4 bases, J lost 8 bases, and 15 bases lay in between. This CDR3 has 14 residues. Germline-derived CDR1 and CDR2 are SGHRS and YFSETQ. DNA for the CDR3: TGCGCCAGCAGCCCAGGACGACAGAGAGAAAAACTGTTTTTT. Amino acid sequence: CASSPGRQREKLFF.

V gene TRBV27 combines with J gene TRBJ2-3; TRBD2 matches at 11 bases. Per germline, CDR1 MNHEY and CDR2 SMNVEV (reference sequence). Trimming at V came to 6 bases and at J to 5 bases, leaving 10 bases not matched to a gene. This CDR3 has 16 amino acids. CDR3: CASSLNIAGGQDTQYF. DNA for the CDR3: TGTGCCAGCAGCCTGAACATAGCGGGGGGGCAAGATACGCAGTATTTT.

This clone was picked up a small number of times. CDR3 loop: CASSLNLLAGGANEQFF. The CDR3 nucleotides are TGTGCCAGCAGCTTAAACCTCTTAGCGGGAGGGGCCAATGAGCAGTTCTTC. The chain is built from TRBV7-9 and TRBJ2-1; 11 nucleotides agree with TRBD2. Germline V lookup: CDR1 SEHNR, CDR2 FQNEAQ (reference sequence). V shed 2 bases, J shed 6 bases, and the junction held 9 bases outside the gene matches. The CDR3 contains 17 residues. Using reference TRBV7-9 and TRBJ2-1 for the parts outside the CDR3, the full variable domain is DTGVSQNPRHKITKRGQNVTFRCDPISEHNRLYWYRQTLGQGPEFLTYFQNEAQLEKSRLLSDRFSAERPKGSFSTLEIQRTEQGDSAMYLCASSLNLLAGGANEQFFGPGTRLTVL.

The chain couples TRBV29-1 to TRBJ2-7; tentatively, D is TRBD1 (6 bases). V shed 4 bases and J shed 3 bases, with 13 bases lying between them. Germline V gene data show CDR1 as SQVTM and CDR2 as ANQGSEA. The CDR3 runs to 13 residues. The CDR3 DNA follows: TGCAGCGTTGTGACAGGTTCCTACTACGAGCAGTACTTC. Protein sequence: CSVVTGSYYEQYF.

This chain connects TRBV10-3 to TRBJ2-6; possibly TRBD1 for D (6 bases). Trimming stripped 6 bases from V and 4 bases from J, with 10 bases between. The CDR3 covers 14 residues. The germline gives CDR1 ENHRY, CDR2 SYGVKD. The CDR3 is CAISPGAGANVLTF. Written as DNA, the CDR3 is TGTGCCATCAGCCCAGGGGCCGGGGCCAACGTCCTGACTTTC.

This clone has only a few counts. The chain carries TRBV30 and TRBJ1-1; D call uncertain. CDR1 GTSNPN and CDR2 SVGIG come from the germline V gene (reference sequence). V was trimmed by 2 bases and J by 11 bases, leaving 18 bases between them. The CDR3 runs to 13 residues. For the CDR3, the DNA is TGTGCCTGGAGTTGGTCGGGCCACCCGGGGGCTTTCTTT. Protein: CAWSWSGHPGAFF.

The chain joins TRBV5-1 to TRBJ2-5; 10 positions agree with TRBD2. V trimming: 4 bases; J trimming: 6 bases; junction bases outside the gene matches: 12. CDR1 and CDR2 (germline): SGHRS, YFSETQ. The CDR3 totals 16 residues. The CDR3 protein is CASSLTLAGDGKTQYF. In DNA form, the CDR3 reads TGCGCCAGCAGCCTAACCCTAGCGGGAGACGGAAAGACCCAGTACTTC.

Ten or more counts support this clone. CDR3 loop: CASNPSGGSGAFF. As DNA, the CDR3 is TGTGCCAGTAATCCCTCGGGGGGAAGCGGAGCTTTCTTT. The V call is TRBV19, the J call TRBJ1-1, with D possibly being TRBD1 (5 bases). In germline, CDR1 is LNHDA, CDR2 SQIVND (reference sequence). The CDR3 covers 13 residues. Trimming left V 7 bases short and J 10 bases short, with 19 bases between.

There are many counts of this clone. The chain employs TRBV18 and TRBJ2-1, with a tentative D call TRBD1 (7 bases). From germline, CDR1 is KGHSH and CDR2 LQKENI. This CDR3 has 16 residues. Trimming took 7 bases from V and 8 from J, leaving 24 bases between them. The CDR3 reads CASLIQKGGGEHEQFF. The CDR3 nucleotides read TGTGCCAGCTTGATCCAGAAAGGGGGCGGGGAACATGAGCAGTTCTTC.

This chain joins TRBV7-4 and TRBJ2-7, with TRBD1 as a possible D gene (5 bases). CDR1 is SGHVT, CDR2 SQSDAQ, per germline. The CDR3 is 16 amino acids. With 1 base removed from V and 4 bases from J, the gap between germline ends came to 17 bases. CDR3 DNA sequence: TGTGCCAGCAGCTTAGAGCTAATCACAGGATTGTACGAGCAGTACTTC. Its protein is CASSLELITGLYEQYF. The entire variable domain, with the rest obtained from reference TRBV7-4 and TRBJ2-7, is as follows: GAGVSQSPRYKVAKRGRDVALRCDSISGHVTLYWYRQTLGQGSEVLTYSQSDAQRDKSGRPSGRFSAERPERSVSTLKIQRTEQGDSAVYLCASSLELITGLYEQYFGPGTRLTVT.

This chain uses TRBV5-4 with TRBJ2-1; tentatively, D is TRBD2 (6 bases). The CDR3 is 15 residues long. The V gene's germline CDR1 is SGHNT and CDR2 YYREEE (reference sequence). Trimming shortened V by 4 bases and J by 6 bases, and 17 bases separated the two germline ends. CDR3 region: CASSQRSPGVNEQFF. The CDR3 DNA sequence: TGTGCCAGCAGCCAAAGGAGCCCGGGAGTCAATGAGCAGTTCTTC.

This clone was detected only a few times. The V call is TRBV18, the J call TRBJ1-2, with TRBD1 matching 8 bases. With 0 bases clipped from V and 2 bases from J, the junction kept 14 bases outside the gene matches. The CDR3 length is 19 residues. Germline V gives CDR1 KGHSH, CDR2 LQKENI. DNA of the CDR3: TGTGCCAGCTCACCACCCGGGACAGGACTTTCGGGGGCCAACTATGGCTACACCTTC. It encodes CASSPPGTGLSGANYGYTF.

This clone was seen a few times. The sample carries other DNA sequences with the same CDR3. The chain links TRBV5-1 to TRBJ1-5; D remains unclear. The germline V gene has CDR1 SGHRS and CDR2 YFSETQ. V was pared by 0 bases and J by 7 bases, with 11 bases between. This CDR3 is 14 amino acids long. The CDR3 region is CASSLEGGGQPQHF. The CDR3 DNA sequence: TGCGCCAGCAGCTTGGAGGGCGGAGGGCAGCCCCAGCATTTT.

This clone has more than one count but fewer than ten. This chain uses TRBV18 with TRBJ1-5; 8 bases line up with TRBD1. The CDR3 runs 15 residues. V dropped 6 bases and J dropped 1; count of bases not matched to a gene: 5. Germline-derived CDR1 and CDR2 are KGHSH and LQKENI. CDR3 in amino acids: CASSQQGGSNQPQHF. The CDR3 DNA reads TGTGCCAGCTCGCAACAGGGGGGCAGCAATCAGCCCCAGCATTTT. The variable domain in full, with the rest retrieved from reference TRBV18 and TRBJ1-5, is NAGVMQNPRHLVRRRGQEARLRCSPMKGHSHVYWYRQLPEEGLKFMVYLQKENIIDESGMPKERFSAEFPKEGPSILRIQQVVRGDSAAYFCASSQQGGSNQPQHFGDGTRLSIL.

This clone was seen only once. The rearrangement links TRBV7-8 to TRBJ1-5, with TRBD1 matching over 9 bases. The V segment lost 5 bases and the J segment 9 bases; nucleotides outside the gene matches: 8. This CDR3 is built from 14 residues. Germline V CDR1 and CDR2: SGHVS, FQNEAQ. The CDR3 nucleotides read TGTGCCAGCAGCCAAGGGACAGGGATGATGCCCCAGCATTTT. Translated, it gives CASSQGTGMMPQHF.

The CDR3 nucleotides are TGTGCCAGCAGCTCCACAGGGGTCCAAGAGACCCAGTACTTC. Encoded protein: CASSSTGVQETQYF. V is TRBV7-8 and J is TRBJ2-5, with 7 positions matching TRBD1. The CDR3 contains 14 residues. CDR1 SGHVS and CDR2 FQNEAQ come from the germline V gene. The J segment lost 1 base and the V segment lost 4 bases, leaving 3 bases of the junction unmatched.

The table lists this clone with a few counts. The genes are TRBV7-8 and TRBJ1-1; D not certain. The germline CDR1 and CDR2 sequences are SGHVS and FQNEAQ. V lost 5 bases to trimming and J lost 2 bases, with 9 bases between them. The CDR3 is 13 residues long. The CDR3 DNA is TGTGCCAGCAGCCGACCAGGAAACACTGAAGCTTTCTTT. It is translated as CASSRPGNTEAFF.

The chain couples TRBV19 to TRBJ2-3; 11 bases are a match to TRBD2. J lost 3 bases, V lost 7 bases, and 6 bases had no gene match. Per the germline V gene, CDR1 is LNHDA and CDR2 is SQIVND (reference sequence). This CDR3 spans 15 amino acids. This CDR3 is CASTLSGGETDTQYF. CDR3 DNA sequence: TGTGCCAGTACCCTTAGCGGGGGGGAGACAGATACGCAGTATTTT.

This clone was seen at least ten times. J is TRBJ2-7 and V is TRBV7-9; unclear D gene. This CDR3 has 13 amino acids. The germline CDR1 and CDR2 sequences are SEHNR and FQNEAQ (reference sequence). Trimming removed 4 bases at V and 3 bases at J, with 10 bases between. The CDR3 reads CASSSPRDYEQYF. The CDR3 nucleotides read TGTGCCAGCAGCTCCCCGAGAGACTACGAGCAGTACTTC.

This chain joins TRBV7-2 and TRBJ2-4; 7 bases agree with TRBD2. J gave up 1 base and V 3 bases, and 6 bases lay outside the gene matches. CDR1 is SGHTA, CDR2 FQGNSA, per germline. The CDR3 has 16 residues. The CDR3: CASSFEGGLAKNIQYF. As DNA, the CDR3 is TGTGCCAGCAGCTTCGAGGGAGGGCTTGCCAAAAACATTCAGTACTTC.

The chain couples TRBV28 to TRBJ2-5; a possible D gene is TRBD2 (5 bases). V was pared by 5 bases and J by 3 bases, with 16 bases between. CDR1 MDHEN and CDR2 SYDVKM come from the germline V gene. The CDR3 is 15 residues long. As DNA, the CDR3 is TGTGCCAGCAGTCCCCTGGACTTCGCGAAAGAGACCCAGTACTTC. It yields the protein CASSPLDFAKETQYF.

The chain employs TRBV19 and TRBJ1-6; D remains unclear. This CDR3 contains 15 residues. V lost 6 bases to trimming and J lost 3 bases, with 12 bases between them. The V gene's germline CDR1 is LNHDA and CDR2 SQIVND (reference sequence). The CDR3 region is CASSPPEGYNSPLHF. The DNA for the CDR3 is TGTGCCAGTAGCCCCCCAGAGGGCTATAATTCACCCCTCCACTTT.

This clone has more than one count but fewer than ten. V and J are TRBV4-3 and TRBJ2-5; 7 nucleotides line up with TRBD2. After removal of 4 bases from V and 1 base from J, the junction contained 9 bases not matched to a gene. The germline V gene has CDR1 LGHNA and CDR2 YSLEER. The CDR3 sequence is 16 residues long. CDR3 sequence reads: CASSPGRGRGQETQYF. The CDR3 coding sequence is TGCGCCAGCAGCCCTGGTCGTGGGAGGGGCCAAGAGACCCAGTACTTC.